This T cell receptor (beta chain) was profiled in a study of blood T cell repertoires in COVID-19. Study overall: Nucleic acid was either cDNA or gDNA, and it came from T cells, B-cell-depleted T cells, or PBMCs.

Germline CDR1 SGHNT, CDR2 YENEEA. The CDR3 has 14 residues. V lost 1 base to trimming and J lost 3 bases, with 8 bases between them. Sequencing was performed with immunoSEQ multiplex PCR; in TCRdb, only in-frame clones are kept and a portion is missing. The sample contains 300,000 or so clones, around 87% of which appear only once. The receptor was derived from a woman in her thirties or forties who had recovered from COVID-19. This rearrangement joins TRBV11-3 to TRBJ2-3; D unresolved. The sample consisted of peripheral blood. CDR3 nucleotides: TGTGCCAGCAGCTTAGGGCTTTCGACAGATACGCAGTATTTT. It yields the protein CASSLGLSTDTQYF.